The T cell receptor beta chain under discussion was sequenced for a study of T cells in Graves' hyperthyroidism and ophthalmopathy. Uncontrolled infection, other autoimmune disease, pregnancy or lactation disqualified patients from enrolment. Amplified TCR beta CDR3 regions came from RNA transcripts. A first-round RT-PCR of the TCR CDR3 used the HTBI primer set. A single record per CDR3 protein comes from TCRdb applying MiXCR to the multiplex PCR reads. The table records about 520,000 distinct CDR3 sequences, approximately 25% of them present only once. Trimming took off 5 bases at V and 7 bases at J, with 14 bases between the two ends. This CDR3 spans 13 amino acids. Per the germline V gene, CDR1 is MNHNS and CDR2 is SASEGT.

This clonotype was obtained from a woman in her thirties with Graves' ophthalmopathy. The chain employs TRBV6-1 and TRBJ1-2; D call uncertain. What was sequenced was blood. CDR3: CASSSQASGGYTF. The CDR3 DNA reads TGTGCCAGCAGTAGTCAGGCATCGGGTGGCTACACCTTC.